These T cell receptor beta chains were read from a single sample in a study of T-cell reconstitution after alpha-beta-depleted transplantation in children. TCRdb reprocessed the PCR reads with MiXCR, giving one entry per CDR3 protein. Here the sample spans nearly 200,000 distinct CDR3 sequences, roughly 6.5% being singletons. The material was PBMCs, obtained before TCRalphabeta/CD19-depleted stem cell transplant. The receptors here all came from a girl less than two years old with combined immunodeficiency, due to receive a stem cell transplant. The conserved cysteine and the conserved F or W are not part of the CDR3 here. Each record gives: V gene, CDR3 protein.

V gene: TRBV7-2; CDR3 protein: ASNYANRGSEAF
V gene: TRBV20-1; CDR3 protein: SARPLAAQETQY
V gene: TRBV12-3/TRBV12-4; CDR3 protein: ASSLAGRGYEQY
V gene: TRBV7-9; CDR3 protein: ASSRRQVFSGANVLT
V gene: TRBV20-1; CDR3 protein: SARDMGGIPDTQY
V gene: TRBV15; CDR3 protein: ATSNACVDRSGVFEQY
V gene: TRBV29-1; CDR3 protein: SVGLAPGEQF
V gene: TRBV6-2/TRBV6-3; CDR3 protein: ASTDRGFVWTLNTGELF
V gene: TRBV9; CDR3 protein: ASSVVTGELF
V gene: TRBV20-1; CDR3 protein: SATSGGPPGGYTQY
V gene: TRBV27; CDR3 protein: ASKGVSGYT
V gene: TRBV13; CDR3 protein: ASSRSGGLETQY
V gene: TRBV12-3/TRBV12-4; CDR3 protein: ASSLAAGGDYEQY
V gene: TRBV7-2; CDR3 protein: ASSLPLSGGAYEQY
V gene: TRBV4-1; CDR3 protein: ASSQPPSGRYEQY
V gene: TRBV25-1; CDR3 protein: ASSAPGTPLYNEQF
V gene: TRBV28; CDR3 protein: ASSLVVKTGWGPTEAF
V gene: TRBV29-1; CDR3 protein: SAWGQSHGYT
V gene: TRBV4-2; CDR3 protein: ASSQGPAVYSYEQY
V gene: TRBV15; CDR3 protein: ATSRDRAGTVS
V gene: TRBV24-1; CDR3 protein: ATSGGQVNEQF
V gene: TRBV7-2; CDR3 protein: ASSPSPRSYNEQF
V gene: TRBV11-2; CDR3 protein: ASSLGGLAGGSSYNEQF
V gene: TRBV5-6; CDR3 protein: ASSNRAGVYEQY
V gene: TRBV24-1; CDR3 protein: ATSGDYQETQY
V gene: TRBV10-3; CDR3 protein: AISDRDSLSGANVLT
V gene: TRBV29-1; CDR3 protein: SAGTPYEQY
V gene: TRBV9; CDR3 protein: ASSVGLAGEGEQF
V gene: TRBV3-1; CDR3 protein: ASTGTGETQY
V gene: TRBV5-1; CDR3 protein: ASSDPGQNVAFSYEQY
V gene: TRBV4-1; CDR3 protein: ASSHSGTSGGNTQY